The TCR beta chain described here comes from a study of blood T cell repertoires in COVID-19. Method: immunoSEQ multiplex PCR; TCRdb's copy keeps in-frame clones and lacks some. The data show about 16,000 clones, around 87% seen once. The germline V gene has CDR1 PRHDT and CDR2 FYEKMQ (reference sequence). CDR3 length: 15 residues. Trimming removed 2 bases from V and 5 bases from J, with 15 bases in between. The specimen sequenced was peripheral blood. The chain combines TRBV13 with TRBJ2-5, with D possibly TRBD2 on 6 matching bases. This TCR was recovered from a human donor in a cohort sampled during active COVID-19. The CDR3 nucleotides are TGTGCCAGCAGCTTAAAATTCGGTCGGGGGGAGACCCAGTACTTC. As protein: CASSLKFGRGETQYF.